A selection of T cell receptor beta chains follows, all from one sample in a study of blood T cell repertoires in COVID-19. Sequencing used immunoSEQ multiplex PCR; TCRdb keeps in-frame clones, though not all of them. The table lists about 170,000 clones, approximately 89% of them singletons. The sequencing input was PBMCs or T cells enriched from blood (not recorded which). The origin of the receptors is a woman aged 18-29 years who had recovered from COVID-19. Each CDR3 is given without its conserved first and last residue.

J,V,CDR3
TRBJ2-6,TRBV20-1,SASNRGGGANVLT
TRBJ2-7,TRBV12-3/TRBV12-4,ASSFSADYEQY
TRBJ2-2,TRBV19,ASSIPGRARNTGELF
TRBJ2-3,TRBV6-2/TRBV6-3,ASSLSGTASEDTQY
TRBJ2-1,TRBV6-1,ASSEPGQAYNEQF
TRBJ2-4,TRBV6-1,ASSDRLAKNIQY
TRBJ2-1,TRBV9,ASSPRLGTSGSVEQF
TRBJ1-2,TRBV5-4,ASSFWGGEGYT
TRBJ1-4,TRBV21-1,ASSQLPRANEKLF
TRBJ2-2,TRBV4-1,ASSFRLPQSGELF
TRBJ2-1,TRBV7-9,ASSPHGIAGVKDEQF
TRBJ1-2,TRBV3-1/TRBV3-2,ASSGGRDRGYGYT
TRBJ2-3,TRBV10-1,ASSGAGTDTQY
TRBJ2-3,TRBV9,ASSVAGAGVIDTQY
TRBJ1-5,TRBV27,ASSPEPGGISNQPQH
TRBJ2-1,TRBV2,ASRILAAGSYNEQF
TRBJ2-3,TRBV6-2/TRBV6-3,ASSYQREPTDTQY
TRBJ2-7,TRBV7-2,ASSFPPGGSSYEQY
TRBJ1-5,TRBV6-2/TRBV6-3,ASSYADRANQPQH
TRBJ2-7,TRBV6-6,ASSSPGTGQGYEQY
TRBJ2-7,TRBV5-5,ASSSRTSGRAISYEQY
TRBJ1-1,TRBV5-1,ASSNTGGNTEAF
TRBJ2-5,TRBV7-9,ASSHDRGRGETQY